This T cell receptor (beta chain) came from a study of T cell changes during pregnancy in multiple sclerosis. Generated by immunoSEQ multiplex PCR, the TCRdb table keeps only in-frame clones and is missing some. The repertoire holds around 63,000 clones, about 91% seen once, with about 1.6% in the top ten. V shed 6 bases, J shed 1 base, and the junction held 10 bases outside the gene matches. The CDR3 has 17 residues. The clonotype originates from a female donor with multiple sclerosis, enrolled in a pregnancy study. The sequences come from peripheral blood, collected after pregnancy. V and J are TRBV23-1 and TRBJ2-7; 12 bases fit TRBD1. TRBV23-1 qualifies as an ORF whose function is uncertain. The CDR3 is CASRGTGGAGSSYEQYF. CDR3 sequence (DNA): TGCGCCAGCAGAGGGACAGGGGGCGCGGGAAGTTCCTACGAGCAGTACTTC.